Listed below are T cell receptor beta chains from one sample, sequenced in a study of blood T cell repertoires in COVID-19. Data came from immunoSEQ multiplex PCR; TCRdb stores just in-frame clones and leaves some out. Here the sample spans approximately 200,000 clones, around 89% being singletons. The material sequenced was peripheral blood. These receptors all stem from a man aged 25-45 years with COVID-19, enrolled during active disease. Each CDR3 is given with its conserved first and last residue. Each record gives: D gene, clone size, J gene, V gene, CDR3 DNA, CDR3 protein. A D gene is named only where the DNA matches it firmly. The listing skips clone size in some rows; elsewhere it reads once, few, many or a size class.

.	once	TRBJ1-2	TRBV29-1	TGCAGCGTCGGGGGGCAGAACTATGGCTACACCTTC	CSVGGQNYGYTF
TRBD1	.	TRBJ1-6	TRBV19	TGTGCCACGACAGGGAGCTACTCCTATAATTCACCCCTCCACTTT	CATTGSYSYNSPLHF
TRBD1	.	TRBJ2-4	TRBV2	TGTGCCAGCAGTGATACCGGGACAGGGAAAAACATTCAGTACTTC	CASSDTGTGKNIQYF
.	once	TRBJ1-6	TRBV7-2	TGTGCCAGCAGCATTACCCGTGACAGCTCCTCAGCCCTCCACTTT	CASSITRDSSSALHF
TRBD1	.	TRBJ1-2	TRBV14	TGTGCCAGCAGCCTGGGGACAGGGCTAAACTATGGCTACACCTTC	CASSLGTGLNYGYTF
TRBD1	.	TRBJ2-1	TRBV9	TGTGCCAGCAGCGTACAGACAGGGCCCAATGAGCAGTTCTTC	CASSVQTGPNEQFF
.	once	TRBJ2-7	TRBV19	TGTGCCAGTAGTACCGGGACACCGACCTACGAGCAGTACTTC	CASSTGTPTYEQYF
TRBD1	many	TRBJ2-7	TRBV3-1/TRBV3-2	TGTGCCAGCAGCTTCCGACAGGGGGCATCCTACGAGCAGTACTTC	CASSFRQGASYEQYF
.	once	TRBJ2-3	TRBV9	TGTGCCAGCAGCGGACCACTAGTCGCTGGTACAGATACGCAGTATTTT	CASSGPLVAGTDTQYF
.	.	TRBJ1-5	TRBV5-8	TGTGCCAGCAGCTTGGGAACTACAGGGTATAGCAATCAGCCCCAGCATTTT	CASSLGTTGYSNQPQHF
TRBD1	.	TRBJ1-4	TRBV10-3	TGTGCCATCAGTGAAGGACAGGGCCATGAAAAACTGTTTTTT	CAISEGQGHEKLFF
TRBD1	.	TRBJ2-7	TRBV18	TGTGCCAGCTCACCGGACAGGTTCTCCTACGAGCAGTACTTC	CASSPDRFSYEQYF
.	.	TRBJ1-5	TRBV19	TGTGCCAGTAGTATAAGGACAAGCAATCAGCCCCAGCATTTT	CASSIRTSNQPQHF
.	.	TRBJ2-7	TRBV7-2	TGTGCCAGCAGCCTCAGGGAGGGGGGAGCCTACGAGCAGTACTTC	CASSLREGGAYEQYF
.	.	TRBJ2-3	TRBV9	TGTGCCAGCAGTAGACTAGTTTTATCGGATACGCAGTATTTT	CASSRLVLSDTQYF
.	.	TRBJ2-1	TRBV6-2/TRBV6-3	TGTGCCAGCAGTTACCGGGACACACCCTACAATGAGCAGTTCTTC	CASSYRDTPYNEQFF
.	.	TRBJ2-7	TRBV18	TGTGCCAGCTCACCACAAGGACAGAGCTCCTACGAGCAGTACTTC	CASSPQGQSSYEQYF
TRBD1	.	TRBJ1-5	TRBV7-2	TGTGCCAGCAGCCCAGATCCCTTGGACAGGGCAAGGGATCAGCCCCAGCATTTT	CASSPDPLDRARDQPQHF
TRBD1	.	TRBJ1-4	TRBV27	TGTGCCAGCAGTTTAGGAACAGGGGGAGTCTTGCAAAAACTGTTTTTT	CASSLGTGGVLQKLFF
.	.	TRBJ1-1	TRBV10-2	TGCGCCAGCAGTGAAGAGCGGAACACTGAAGCTTTCTTT	CASSEERNTEAFF
TRBD1	.	TRBJ2-2	TRBV5-4	TGTGCCAGCAGCCATAAACAGGGGGCTGGCACCGGGGAGCTGTTTTTT	CASSHKQGAGTGELFF
.	.	TRBJ2-7	TRBV19	TGTGCCAGTAGTATAGGGGGCAGTTACTCCTACGAGCAGTACTTC	CASSIGGSYSYEQYF
TRBD2	.	TRBJ2-7	TRBV28	TGTGCCAGCAGTTTAGACCCCCGACTAGCGAGTTACGAGCAGTACTTC	CASSLDPRLASYEQYF
.	.	TRBJ1-2	TRBV5-3	TGTGCCAGAAGCTTGGGGCCCGTCTATGGCTACACCTTC	CARSLGPVYGYTF
.	once	TRBJ1-3	TRBV4-3	TGCGCCAGCAGCCCCGACAGATTCAGCTCTGGAAACACCATATATTTT	CASSPDRFSSGNTIYF
.	.	TRBJ2-5	TRBV28	TGTGCCAGCAGTCGACCGGGACACCTCCAAGAGACCCAGTACTTC	CASSRPGHLQETQYF
.	.	TRBJ2-5	TRBV6-5	TGTGCCAGCAGTTACAGGGGGGAGACCCAGTACTTC	CASSYRGETQYF
TRBD2	.	TRBJ2-1	TRBV9	TGTGCCAGCAGCGCCACTAGCGGTATCTACAATGAGCAGTTCTTC	CASSATSGIYNEQFF
TRBD1	.	TRBJ2-7	TRBV4-3	TGCGCCAGCAGCCAAGGCGTGGGACAGGGGGGCGAGCAGTACTTC	CASSQGVGQGGEQYF
TRBD1	.	TRBJ2-7	TRBV11-1	TGTGCCAGCAGCGCCGGACAGGTCCTTTCCTACGAGCAGTACTTC	CASSAGQVLSYEQYF
TRBD2	.	TRBJ2-7	TRBV18	TGTGCCAGCTCATATCGGGGACTAGCGGACTACGAGCAGTACTTC	CASSYRGLADYEQYF
TRBD1	.	TRBJ2-1	TRBV19	TGTGCCAGTAGTAGACAGGGGGCCAGCGATGAGCAGTTCTTC	CASSRQGASDEQFF
TRBD1	.	TRBJ2-5	TRBV28	TGTGCCAGCACCCCCGGGACAGGGGTAGAGGAGACCCAGTACTTC	CASTPGTGVEETQYF
TRBD1	few	TRBJ1-2	TRBV4-3	TGCGCCAGCAGCCAAGGGGTTCGGACAGGGGGAGGATATGGCTACACCTTC	CASSQGVRTGGGYGYTF
.	.	TRBJ2-7	TRBV6-5	TGTGCCAGCAGTTACTCGGGGCTATTAAACTACGAGCAGTACTTC	CASSYSGLLNYEQYF
TRBD1	.	TRBJ1-4	TRBV6-5	TGTGCCACCGCCGGGACAGGGGGTTTCCGGGAAAAACTGTTTTTT	CATAGTGGFREKLFF
.	.	TRBJ2-1	TRBV5-1	TGCGCCAGCAGCTTCATTTCTACCAACAATGAGCAGTTCTTC	CASSFISTNNEQFF
TRBD1	.	TRBJ1-2	TRBV28	TGTGCCAGCACCTATGGACAGGCCTATGGCTACACCTTC	CASTYGQAYGYTF
.	.	TRBJ2-3	TRBV6-1	TGTGCCAGCAGTGAAGCGCTCTTCTTTCTAGCCCTTAGCACAGATACGCAGTATTTT	CASSEALFFLALSTDTQYF
.	.	TRBJ2-2	TRBV5-5	TGTGCCAGCCAATGGAGTTACGGATCCACCGGGGAGCTGTTTTTT	CASQWSYGSTGELFF